The 4 T cell receptor beta chains reported below all come from one sample, sequenced in a study of T cell responses to AZD1222 COVID-19 vaccine (dated by TCRdb to the early 2020s). To prepare the library, the immunoSEQ multiplex PCR assay was applied. Here the immuneACCESS table is served through TCRdb, limited to in-frame sequences with V and J called. Missing clones are a known gap in these copies; in checked studies unresolved V genes cover under half, and the rest lacks a known reason. This sample comprises some 60,000 clones, about 86% of them detected only once. The ten largest clones capture 6.5% to 8.5% of the sample. The time point tag for this specimen amounts to: about 28 days (+/-7) after the second vaccine dose. The sequences come from peripheral blood, collected 28 days after the second AZD1222 dose. The receptors stem from an adult who received the AZD1222 COVID-19 vaccine.

V is TRBV11-3 and J is TRBJ2-1; 12 bases are shared with TRBD2. With V trimmed by 5 bases and J by 2 bases, 4 bases remained unmatched. There are 16 residues in the CDR3. Germline CDR1 reads SGHNT; CDR2 reads YENEEA. The CDR3 coding sequence is TGTGCCAGCAGCCCAACTAGCGGGAGGACCTACAATGAGCAGTTCTTC. Its translation is CASSPTSGRTYNEQFF.

The V gene is TRBV5-1, the J gene TRBJ2-7; 10 bases align to TRBD1. Trimming at V came to 3 bases and at J to 3 bases, leaving 18 bases not matched to a gene. The CDR3 is 19 amino acids. Germline V CDR1 and CDR2: SGHRS, YFSETQ. CDR3 in amino acids: CASSSKGEIGQGGLYEQYF. As DNA, the CDR3 is TGCGCCAGCAGCTCAAAAGGGGAGATCGGACAGGGGGGTCTCTACGAGCAGTACTTC.

In its sample, this clone was seen a few times. V gene TRBV19 combines with J gene TRBJ2-1; the D is unclear. The germline V and J ends were trimmed by 1 base and 2 bases, with 6 bases remaining between them. The length of the CDR3 is 14 residues. Germline V gene sequence: CDR1 LNHDA, CDR2 SQIVND (reference sequence). The CDR3 DNA reads as TGTGCCAGTAGTATAGCATATACCTACAATGAGCAGTTCTTC. Its translation: CASSIAYTYNEQFF.

The chain joins TRBV6-6 to TRBJ2-5; TRBD2 aligns across 8 bases. From germline, CDR1 is MNHNY and CDR2 SVGAGI (reference sequence). The CDR3 has 15 amino acids. The V and J ends lost 6 bases and 4 bases, in that order; junction bases with no gene match: 10. This CDR3 is CASSGPGGASETQYF. As DNA, the CDR3 is TGTGCCAGCAGCGGACCCGGGGGGGCTTCAGAGACCCAGTACTTC.